This paragraph covers one T cell receptor beta chain sequence. Two consecutive negative NP/OP PCR tests, clearance, or resolved symptoms defined Cohort 3 recovery. This sample stems from a study of blood T cell repertoires in COVID-19. V lost 0 bases to trimming and J lost 4 bases, with 18 bases between them. From germline, CDR1 is LGHDT and CDR2 YNNKEL (reference sequence). The CDR3 is made up of 18 amino acids. The protocol was immunoSEQ multiplex PCR, while the TCRdb copy is restricted to in-frame clones and leaves out a portion. The top ten clones hold 3.5% to 5% of a sample with hundreds of thousands of clones, just over 85% of them seen once.

Sequences were obtained from PBMCs or T cells enriched from blood (not recorded which). V and J are TRBV3-1 (or the pseudogene TRBV3-2) and TRBJ1-4; D uncertain. The source of this sequence is a young man who had recovered from COVID-19. CDR3 sequence reads: CASSQDLSWTDYNEKLFF. As DNA, the CDR3 is TGTGCCAGCAGCCAAGATTTATCGTGGACGGACTATAATGAAAAACTGTTTTTT.